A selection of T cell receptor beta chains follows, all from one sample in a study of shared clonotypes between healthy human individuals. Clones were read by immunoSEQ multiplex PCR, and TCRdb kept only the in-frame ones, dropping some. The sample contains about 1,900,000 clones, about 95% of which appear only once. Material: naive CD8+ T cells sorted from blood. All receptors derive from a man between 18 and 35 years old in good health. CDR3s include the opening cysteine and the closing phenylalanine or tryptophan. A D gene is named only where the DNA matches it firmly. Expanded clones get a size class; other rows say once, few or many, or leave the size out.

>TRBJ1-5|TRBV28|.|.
CASRPQGNSNQPQHF
TGTGCCAGCAGACCACAGGGCAATAGCAATCAGCCCCAGCATTTT
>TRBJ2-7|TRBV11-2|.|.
CASSLDAYEQYF
TGTGCCAGCAGCTTAGATGCCTACGAGCAGTACTTC
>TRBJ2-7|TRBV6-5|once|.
CASSYSSLDPYEQYF
TGTGCCAGCAGTTACTCGAGCCTAGACCCCTACGAGCAGTACTTC
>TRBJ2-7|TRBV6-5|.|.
CASSYTDIEQYF
TGTGCCAGCAGTTACACAGACATCGAGCAGTACTTC
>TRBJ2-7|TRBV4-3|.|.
CASSQDYGVWGTNLREQYF
TGCGCCAGCAGCCAAGATTATGGGGTTTGGGGGACCAATCTGAGGGAGCAGTACTTC
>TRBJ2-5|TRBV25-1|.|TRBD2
CASSDLAGEETQYF
TGTGCCAGCAGTGATCTAGCGGGAGAGGAGACCCAGTACTTC
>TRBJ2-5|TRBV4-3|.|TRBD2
CASSQDPPSGEQETQYF
TGCGCCAGCAGCCAAGATCCGCCTAGCGGGGAACAAGAGACCCAGTACTTC
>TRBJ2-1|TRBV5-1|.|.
CASSLVGGSYNEQFF
TGCGCCAGCAGCTTAGTTGGGGGATCCTACAATGAGCAGTTCTTC
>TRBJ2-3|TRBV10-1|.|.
CASSVLRGPQGTQYF
TGCGCCAGCAGTGTTCTCAGGGGCCCCCAGGGTACGCAGTATTTT
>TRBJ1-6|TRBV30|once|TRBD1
CACHLGQANSPLHF
TGTGCCTGTCATTTAGGACAGGCCAATTCACCCCTCCACTTT
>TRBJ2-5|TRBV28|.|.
CASSLEGPETQYF
TGTGCCAGCAGTTTAGAGGGGCCAGAGACCCAGTACTTC
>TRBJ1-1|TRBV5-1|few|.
CASSPRGNTEAFF
TGCGCCAGCAGCCCAAGGGGGAACACTGAAGCTTTCTTT
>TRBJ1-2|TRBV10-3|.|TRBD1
CAIPSTGTGDGYTF
TGTGCCATCCCTTCAACCGGGACAGGGGATGGCTACACCTTC
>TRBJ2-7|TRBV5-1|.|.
CASSVSGPYEQYF
TGCGCCAGCAGTGTGTCGGGGCCCTACGAGCAGTACTTC
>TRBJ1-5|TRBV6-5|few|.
CASSYSEGNQPQHF
TGTGCCAGCAGTTACTCGGAGGGGAATCAGCCCCAGCATTTT
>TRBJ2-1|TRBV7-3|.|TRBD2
CASSPGLAGMSEQFF
TGTGCCAGCAGCCCCGGACTAGCGGGGATGTCTGAGCAGTTCTTC
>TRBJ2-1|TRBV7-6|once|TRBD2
CASSHGLADHNEQFF
TGTGCCAGCAGCCATGGACTAGCGGACCACAATGAGCAGTTCTTC
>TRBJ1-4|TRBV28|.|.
CASSLLGEGFPSTNEKLFF
TGTGCCAGCAGTTTATTGGGGGAGGGATTCCCTTCAACTAATGAAAAACTGTTTTTT
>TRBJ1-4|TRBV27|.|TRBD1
CASRTTGTGEKLFF
TGTGCCAGCAGGACAACCGGGACAGGTGAAAAACTGTTTTTT
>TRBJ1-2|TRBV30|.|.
CAWSGRQADNYGYTF
TGTGCCTGGAGTGGCCGACAGGCTGACAACTATGGCTACACCTTC
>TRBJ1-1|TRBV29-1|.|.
CSVQTGDTEAFF
TGCAGCGTCCAAACAGGAGACACTGAAGCTTTCTTT
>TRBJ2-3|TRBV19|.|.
CASSIIGQTPITDTQYF
TGTGCCAGTAGTATAATTGGACAAACTCCTATCACAGATACGCAGTATTTT
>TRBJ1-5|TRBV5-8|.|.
CASSLDRAYSNQPQHF
TGTGCCAGCAGCTTGGACAGGGCCTATAGCAATCAGCCCCAGCATTTT
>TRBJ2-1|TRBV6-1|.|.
CASSENRIGRYNEQFF
TGTGCCAGCAGTGAAAATCGGATTGGCCGGTACAATGAGCAGTTCTTC
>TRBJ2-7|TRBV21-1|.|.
CASSKGTSRETYEQYF
TGTGCCAGCAGCAAAGGGACTAGCCGGGAGACGTACGAGCAGTACTTC
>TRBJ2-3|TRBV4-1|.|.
CASSLAKGVDTQYF
TGCGCCAGCAGCCTCGCCAAGGGTGTAGATACGCAGTATTTT
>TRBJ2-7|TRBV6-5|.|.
CASSYSGQTGTYEQYF
TGTGCCAGCAGTTACTCGGGGCAGACAGGTACCTACGAGCAGTACTTC
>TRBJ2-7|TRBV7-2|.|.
CASSLGETLIYEQYF
TGTGCCAGCAGCTTAGGTGAGACTCTCATCTACGAGCAGTACTTC
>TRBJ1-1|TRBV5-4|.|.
CASSFNDLNTEAFF
TGTGCCAGCAGCTTTAATGACTTGAACACTGAAGCTTTCTTT